This is a list of T cell receptor beta chains from one sample in a study of T cell responses to AZD1222 COVID-19 vaccine. Method: immunoSEQ multiplex PCR; TCRdb's copy keeps in-frame clones and lacks some. The repertoire consists of approximately 100,000 clones, with 86% occurring once and the leading ten covering over 1.2%. The sample in question was peripheral blood, obtained on day 0 of AZD1222 vaccination. Receptors were obtained from an adult in good health. Each CDR3 is given with its conserved first and last residue. The D gene is left open where the match is weak. Where a row states a size, it is once, few, many or the class of an expanded clone; other rows omit it.

J | D | V | size | CDR3 | DNA
TRBJ1-5 | . | TRBV10-3 | . | CAISDLATSGDQPQHF | TGTGCCATCAGTGACTTGGCAACGTCGGGTGATCAGCCCCAGCATTTT
TRBJ2-5 | TRBD1 | TRBV19 | once | CASSGTGWELETQYF | TGTGCCAGTAGTGGGACAGGGTGGGAGTTAGAGACCCAGTACTTC
TRBJ1-5 | . | TRBV9 | . | CASSVLWDKYSNQPQHF | TGTGCCAGCAGCGTCCTATGGGACAAGTATAGCAATCAGCCCCAGCATTTT
TRBJ2-1 | . | TRBV11-1 | . | CASSREGGIGRFF | TGTGCCAGCAGCAGAGAAGGGGGAATAGGGCGGTTCTTC
TRBJ2-7 | TRBD1 | TRBV18 | . | CASSPDRGHYEQYF | TGTGCCAGCTCACCAGACAGGGGGCATTACGAGCAGTACTTC
TRBJ2-7 | . | TRBV18 | . | CASSRDSYEQYF | TGTGCCAGCTCACGTGACTCCTACGAGCAGTACTTC
TRBJ2-1 | TRBD2 | TRBV7-9 | . | CASSLDLAGVRHEQFF | TGTGCCAGCAGCTTAGACCTAGCGGGAGTTAGGCATGAGCAGTTCTTC
TRBJ2-7 | . | TRBV19 | few | CASSIGQASYEQYF | TGTGCCAGTAGTATTGGGCAGGCCTCCTACGAGCAGTACTTC
TRBJ2-5 | . | TRBV11-2 | . | CASSSERGVVTQYF | TGTGCCAGCAGCTCAGAGAGGGGGGTGGTGACCCAGTACTTC
TRBJ2-2 | . | TRBV11-3 | . | CASSFSGHTGELFF | TGTGCCAGCAGCTTCTCCGGACACACCGGGGAGCTGTTTTTT
TRBJ2-1 | TRBD2 | TRBV5-5 | . | CASSRGRVDEQFF | TGTGCCAGCAGCCGAGGGAGGGTGGATGAGCAGTTCTTC
TRBJ1-2 | TRBD1 | TRBV4-2 | . | CASSQDPGQGLRGYTF | TGTGCCAGCAGCCAAGACCCGGGACAGGGGTTGAGGGGCTACACCTTC
TRBJ2-5 | . | TRBV11-1 | few | CASSFGRYQETQYF | TGTGCCAGCAGCTTTGGACGGTACCAAGAGACCCAGTACTTC